Shown below are 9 T cell receptor beta chains from a single sample sequenced in a study of shared clonotypes between healthy human individuals. This table comes from immunoSEQ multiplex PCR, and its TCRdb copy is limited to in-frame clones, with some not included. This table has 2 million to 2.5 million clones, 85% to 95% appearing once. Input material: naive CD4+ T cells from PBMCs. The subset here: CD45RA+ positively selected. The receptors were gathered from a man aged 18-30 years in good health. Some clones in this sample may be carry-over from other donors' samples.

J is TRBJ1-2 and V is TRBV28; D ambiguous. Deletions cut 5 bases from V and 8 bases from J, with 12 bases between. CDR3 length: 12 residues. Germline V gene data show CDR1 as MDHEN and CDR2 as SYDVKM. The CDR3 nucleotides are TGTGCCAGCAGTGAAGGGCTGGGGGGCTACACCTTC. Protein: CASSEGLGGYTF.

A single count supports this clone. The junction departs from the called germline gene at one end, perhaps through a read error. This chain joins TRBV28 and TRBJ2-1, with TRBD2 matching 10 bases. This CDR3 spans 16 amino acids. CDR1 and CDR2 (germline): MDHEN, SYDVKM. As DNA, the CDR3 is TGTGCCAGCAGGTTTCCCACTAGCGGGGTTATCAATGAACAGTTCTTC. This encodes CASRFPTSGVINEQFF.

V usage is TRBV28 and J usage is TRBJ1-5; tentative D call: TRBD1 (5 bases). CDR1 MDHEN and CDR2 SYDVKM come from the germline V gene. The CDR3 is 16 amino acids. V was cut by 4 bases and J by 1 base, with 14 bases left in between. The CDR3 reads CASSWGRRGSNQPQHF. For the CDR3, the DNA is TGTGCCAGCAGTTGGGGCAGGCGAGGGAGCAATCAGCCCCAGCATTTT. Full variable domain (rest looked up from reference TRBV28 and TRBJ1-5): DVKVTQSSRYLVKRTGEKVFLECVQDMDHENMFWYRQDPGLGLRLIYFSYDVKMKEKGDIPEGYSVSREKKERFSLILESASTNQTSMYLCASSWGRRGSNQPQHFGDGTRLSIL.

Remarks on this clone: The same CDR3 can be traced to other DNA sequences in this sample. The chain uses TRBV7-9 and TRBJ2-3; D is undetermined. This CDR3 comprises 12 residues. CDR1 and CDR2 (germline): SEHNR, FQNEAQ (reference sequence). The V and J ends lost 5 bases and 6 bases respectively, with 9 bases between them. CDR3 in amino acids: CASSLSGDTQYF. The CDR3 DNA reads as TGTGCCAGCAGCCTATCCGGCGATACGCAGTATTTT. Filled out from reference TRBV7-9 and TRBJ2-3, the complete variable domain reads DTGVSQNPRHKITKRGQNVTFRCDPISEHNRLYWYRQTLGQGPEFLTYFQNEAQLEKSRLLSDRFSAERPKGSFSTLEIQRTEQGDSAMYLCASSLSGDTQYFGPGTRLTVL.

This clone was seen only once. The rearrangement links TRBV11-3 to TRBJ2-5; 13 positions match TRBD2. Germline assignment: CDR1 SGHNT and CDR2 YENEEA. The CDR3 has 17 amino acids. The junction had 10 bases not matched to a gene; V was cut back by 6 bases and J by 3 bases. DNA for the CDR3: TGTGCCAGCAGTTTCGGACTAGCGGGGGTCCCCGAAGAGACCCAGTACTTC. This codes for CASSFGLAGVPEETQYF.

The chain combines TRBV5-1 with TRBJ2-7; 8 nucleotides match TRBD2. Germline assignment: CDR1 SGHRS and CDR2 YFSETQ. V shed 0 bases, J shed 0 bases, and the junction held 5 bases outside the gene matches. The CDR3 loop spans 16 amino acids. In nucleotides, the CDR3 is TGCGCCAGCAGCTTGGTTAGCGGGATGAGCTCCTACGAGCAGTACTTC. It codes for CASSLVSGMSSYEQYF.

The chain employs TRBV5-4 and TRBJ2-1; 11 nucleotides agree with TRBD2. This CDR3 contains 15 residues. Trimming removed 5 bases from V and 1 base from J; junction bases left unmatched: 2. CDR1 SGHNT and CDR2 YYREEE come from the germline V gene (reference sequence). CDR3 nucleotide sequence: TGTGCCAGCAGATTAGCGGGAGGGTCCTACAATGAGCAGTTCTTC. Amino acid sequence: CASRLAGGSYNEQFF.

This chain uses TRBV6-1 with TRBJ2-2; TRBD2 aligns across 9 bases. Germline V gene lookup returns CDR1 MNHNS and CDR2 SASEGT. The V gene end was trimmed by 7 bases and the J gene end by 6 bases; junction bases not matched to a gene: 9. The CDR3 covers 15 residues. For the CDR3, the DNA is TGTGCCAGCAACAGCGGGAGGCGGGGGGCCGGGGAGCTGTTTTTT. Translated: CASNSGRRGAGELFF.

This clone was seen just once. The chain recombines TRBV21-1 with TRBJ1-5; TRBD1, as called in the table, went unchecked against the DNA. TRBV21-1 is labeled a pseudogene. This CDR3 comprises 15 residues. The CDR3: CASRSRDRVFQPQHF. Here the CDR3 DNA reads TGTGCCAGCAGGTCGCGGGACAGGGTTTTTCAGCCCCAGCATTTT.